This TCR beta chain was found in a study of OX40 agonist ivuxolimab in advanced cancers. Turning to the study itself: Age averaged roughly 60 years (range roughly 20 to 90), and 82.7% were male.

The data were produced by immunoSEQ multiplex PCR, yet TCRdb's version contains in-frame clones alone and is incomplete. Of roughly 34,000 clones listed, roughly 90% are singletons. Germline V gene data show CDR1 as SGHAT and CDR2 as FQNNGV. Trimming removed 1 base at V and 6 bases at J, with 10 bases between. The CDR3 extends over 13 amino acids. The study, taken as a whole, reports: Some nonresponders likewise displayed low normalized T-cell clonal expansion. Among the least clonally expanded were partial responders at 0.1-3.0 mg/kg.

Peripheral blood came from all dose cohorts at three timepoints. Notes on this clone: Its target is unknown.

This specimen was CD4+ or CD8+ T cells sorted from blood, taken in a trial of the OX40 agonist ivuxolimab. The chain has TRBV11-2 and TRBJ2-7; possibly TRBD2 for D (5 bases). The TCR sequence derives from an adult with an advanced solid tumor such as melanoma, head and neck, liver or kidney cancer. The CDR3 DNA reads TGTGCCAGCAGCTTAGTTGGTGAGGGCGAGCAGTACTTC. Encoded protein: CASSLVGEGEQYF.